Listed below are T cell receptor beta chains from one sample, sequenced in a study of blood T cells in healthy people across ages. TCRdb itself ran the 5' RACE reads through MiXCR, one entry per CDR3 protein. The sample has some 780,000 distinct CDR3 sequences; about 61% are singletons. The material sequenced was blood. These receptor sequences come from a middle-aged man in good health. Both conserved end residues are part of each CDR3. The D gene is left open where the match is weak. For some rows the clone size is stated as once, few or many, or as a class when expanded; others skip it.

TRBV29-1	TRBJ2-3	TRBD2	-	TGCAGCGCTGTACTAGCGGGAGTTGTAGATACGCAGTATTTT	CSAVLAGVVDTQYF
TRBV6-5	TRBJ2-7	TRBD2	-	TGTGCCAGCAGCCACCCCGGGAGGGGCGAGCAGTACTTC	CASSHPGRGEQYF
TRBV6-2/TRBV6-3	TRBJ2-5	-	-	TGTGCCAGCAGTTTTATCGGGACTGTACAAGAGACCCAGTACTTC	CASSFIGTVQETQYF
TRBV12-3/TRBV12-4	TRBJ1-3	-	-	TGTGCCAGCAGTTTAGCGTGGCAGGGAGACACCATATATTTT	CASSLAWQGDTIYF
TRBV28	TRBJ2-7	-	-	TGTGCCAGCAGTTTTACAGCCGTGGGGACCTACGAGCAGTACTTC	CASSFTAVGTYEQYF
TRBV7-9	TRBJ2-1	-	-	TGTGCCAGCAGCTTAGTGGCCTTAGCACAGTTCTTC	CASSLVALAQFF
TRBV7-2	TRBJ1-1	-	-	TGTGCCAGCAGCTTAAAATGGGGGGACACTGAAGCTTTCTTT	CASSLKWGDTEAFF
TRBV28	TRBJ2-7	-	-	TGTGCCAGTACGAACCAGGGGGGCTACGAGCAGTACTTC	CASTNQGGYEQYF
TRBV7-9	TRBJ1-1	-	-	TGTGCCAGCAGCCACCTGGACGGTGGGGACACTGAAGCTTTCTTT	CASSHLDGGDTEAFF
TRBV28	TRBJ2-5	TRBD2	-	TGTGCCAGCAGTTTCCCTCCGCGGGGGGACCCGTCGCCGGAGACCCAGTACTTC	CASSFPPRGDPSPETQYF
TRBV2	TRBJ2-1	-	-	TGTGCCAGCAGTGCGGCACGAGCGGCCTACAATGAGCAGTTCTTC	CASSAARAAYNEQFF
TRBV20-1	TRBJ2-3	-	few	TGCAGTGCTCCCAGAAACGGAGTTAACACAGATACGCAGTATTTT	CSAPRNGVNTDTQYF
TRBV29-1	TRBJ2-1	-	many	TGCAGCGTTGAAGAGGCCCGAGGTGAGCAGTTCTTC	CSVEEARGEQFF
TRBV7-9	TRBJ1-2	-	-	TGTGCCAGCCAGGGATCCCACTATGGCTACACCTTC	CASQGSHYGYTF
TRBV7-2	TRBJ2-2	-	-	TGTGCCAGCAGCTTAGCGAGTGTCACCGGGGAGCTGTTTTTT	CASSLASVTGELFF
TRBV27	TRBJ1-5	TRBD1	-	TGTGCCAGCAGTGAAGGGACAGTCCGCGATCAGCCCCAGCATTTT	CASSEGTVRDQPQHF
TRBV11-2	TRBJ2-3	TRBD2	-	TGTGCCAGCAGCGCTTCGCTGCTAGCGGGGGGGATGATGGCAGATGCGCAGTATTTT	CASSASLLAGGMMADAQYF
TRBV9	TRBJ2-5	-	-	TGTGCCAGCAGCGTAGACTCCCGCCAGGGAAAGTACTTC	CASSVDSRQGKYF
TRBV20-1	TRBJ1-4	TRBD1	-	TGCAGTGCTGAAGGGACAGGGCTACCCTTTGAAAAACTGTTTTTT	CSAEGTGLPFEKLFF
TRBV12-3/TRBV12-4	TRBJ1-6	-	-	TGTGCCAGCAGTGCCCGGGGTCTAGGTTCACCCCTCCACTTT	CASSARGLGSPLHF
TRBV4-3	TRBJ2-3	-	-	TGCGCCAGCAGAGCAGGGTTCGGCACAGATACGCAGTATTTT	CASRAGFGTDTQYF
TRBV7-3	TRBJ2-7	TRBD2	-	TGTGCCAGCAGCCGTAGCGGGAAGGGGTACGAGCAGTACTTC	CASSRSGKGYEQYF
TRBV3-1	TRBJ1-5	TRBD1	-	TGTGCCAGCAGCCAGGGAACAGGGGGCGGCAATCAGCCCCAGCATTTT	CASSQGTGGGNQPQHF
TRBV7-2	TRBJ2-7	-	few	TGTGCCAGCAGCTTAGCAGGGAGGTGGAGTACCCTATCCTACGAGCAGTACTTC	CASSLAGRWSTLSYEQYF
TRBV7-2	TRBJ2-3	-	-	TGTGCCAGCAGCTTAGTCGTTTCTGACAGTAGCACAGATACGCAGTATTTT	CASSLVVSDSSTDTQYF
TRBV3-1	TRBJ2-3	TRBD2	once	TGTGCCAGCAGCCAAGATCTCCCGGGGGGAGGAGATACGCAGTATTTT	CASSQDLPGGGDTQYF
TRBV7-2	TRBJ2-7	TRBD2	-	TGTGCCAGCAGCTTAGCGGGAGGGCGCGGGTCCTACAATGAGCAGTACTTC	CASSLAGGRGSYNEQYF
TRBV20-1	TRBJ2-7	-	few	TGCAGTGCTAGGCGGGACCCGGGCTACGAGCAGTACTTC	CSARRDPGYEQYF
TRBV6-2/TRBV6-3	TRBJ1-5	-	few	TGTGCCAGCAGCCCCGGGGGGGGGCTGGGTCAGCCCCAGCATTTT	CASSPGGGLGQPQHF
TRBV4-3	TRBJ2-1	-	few	TGCGCCAGCAGCCAAGATTCGGGAGTGGGCAATGAGCAGTTCTTC	CASSQDSGVGNEQFF
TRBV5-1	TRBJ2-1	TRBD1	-	TGCGCCAGCAGCTTGGTTCGGCGGACAGGGTCTAGCTCCTACAATGAGCAGTTCTTC	CASSLVRRTGSSSYNEQFF
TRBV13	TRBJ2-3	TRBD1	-	TGTGCCAGCAGCCATTCCGGGACAGCCCTTACAGATACGCAGTATTTT	CASSHSGTALTDTQYF
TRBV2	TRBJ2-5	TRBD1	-	TGTGCCAGCCACACAGGGGACCAAGAGACCCAGTACTTC	CASHTGDQETQYF
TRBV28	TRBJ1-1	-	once	TGTGCCAGCAATCCCAGGAGGCCTAACACTGAAGCTTTCTTT	CASNPRRPNTEAFF
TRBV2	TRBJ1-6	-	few	TGTGCCAGCAGTGAAACGCAGGCCAATTCACCCCTCCACTTT	CASSETQANSPLHF
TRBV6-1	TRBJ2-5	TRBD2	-	TGTGCCAGCAGCCCGGGGGGGGGAATGATAGAGACCCAGTACTTC	CASSPGGGMIETQYF
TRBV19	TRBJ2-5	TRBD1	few	TGTGCCAGTAGTATCCAGGGGGTGGAGACCCAGTACTTC	CASSIQGVETQYF
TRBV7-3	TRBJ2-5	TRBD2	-	TGTGCCAGCAGCCGGGGGGGCCCCCAAGAGACCCAGTACTTC	CASSRGGPQETQYF
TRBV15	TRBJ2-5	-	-	TGTGCCACCAGCAGAGATCCCGCTAGGGAGGAGACCCAGTACTTC	CATSRDPAREETQYF
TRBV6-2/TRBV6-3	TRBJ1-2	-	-	TGTGCCAGCAGTTCCCGGACAACCGGCTACACCTTC	CASSSRTTGYTF